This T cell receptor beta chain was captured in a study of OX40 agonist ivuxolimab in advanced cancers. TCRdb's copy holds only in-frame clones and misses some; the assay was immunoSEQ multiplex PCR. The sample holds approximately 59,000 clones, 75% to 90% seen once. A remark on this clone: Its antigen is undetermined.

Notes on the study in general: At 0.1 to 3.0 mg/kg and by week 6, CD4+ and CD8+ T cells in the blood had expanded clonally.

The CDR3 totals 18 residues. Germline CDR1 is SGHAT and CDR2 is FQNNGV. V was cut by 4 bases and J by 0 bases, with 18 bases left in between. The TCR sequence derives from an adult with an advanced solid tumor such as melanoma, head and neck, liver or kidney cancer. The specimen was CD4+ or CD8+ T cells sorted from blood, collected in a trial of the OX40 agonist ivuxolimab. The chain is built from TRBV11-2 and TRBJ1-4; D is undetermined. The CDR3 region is CASSSLLSLSATNEKLFF. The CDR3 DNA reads TGTGCCAGCAGCTCCCTCCTATCGCTGTCTGCAACTAATGAAAAACTGTTTTTT.